The T cell receptor (beta chain) under discussion was sequenced for a study of control samples from healthy donors and cancer patients. Method: immunoSEQ multiplex PCR; TCRdb's copy keeps in-frame clones and lacks some. The table includes about 54,000 clones, around 95% detected once. With 5 bases removed from V and 4 bases from J, the gap between germline ends came to 12 bases. The CDR3 runs 13 residues. Looked up from germline, CDR1 is SGHAT and CDR2 is FQNNGV. Material for sequencing was blood. V gene TRBV11-2 combines with J gene TRBJ2-7; no definite D call. The TCR sequence derives from a woman under 40 in good health. CDR3 in DNA: TGTGCCAGCAGCCCGGGCCACCTTTACGAGCAGTACTTC. It codes for CASSPGHLYEQYF.